One sample yielded the 18 T cell receptor beta chains listed below, sequenced in a study of shared clonotypes between healthy human individuals. The data were produced by immunoSEQ multiplex PCR, yet TCRdb's version contains in-frame clones alone and is incomplete. This table holds 2 million or so clones, roughly 96% found once. Sequencing was carried out using naive CD4+ T cells sorted from blood. Subset defined: CD45RA+ positively selected. All receptors come from a man aged 18 to 35 in good health.

This chain's CDR3 is CASSQGVGGSSNEQFF. The DNA for the CDR3 is TGTGCCAGCAGCCAAGGGGTCGGCGGGAGCAGCAATGAGCAGTTCTTC. V usage is TRBV14 and J usage is TRBJ2-1; TRBD2 matches 7 bases. With 1 base clipped from V and 6 bases from J, the junction kept 9 bases outside the gene matches. Looked up from germline, CDR1 is SGHDN and CDR2 is FVKESK. CDR3 length: 16 residues.

This rearrangement joins TRBV28 to TRBJ2-6; weak D call: TRBD2 (5 bases). The germline V gene has CDR1 MDHEN and CDR2 SYDVKM. The CDR3 is 17 residues long. The ends were cut back, 3 bases at V and 1 base at J, with 13 bases in the middle. Here the CDR3 reads CASSLARGYSGANVLTF. For the CDR3, the DNA is TGTGCCAGCAGTTTGGCCCGGGGTTATTCTGGGGCCAACGTCCTGACTTTC.

The chain carries TRBV5-1 and TRBJ2-7; D is ambiguous. The CDR3 length is 14 residues. V was pared by 0 bases and J by 5 bases, with 12 bases between. The germline V gene encodes CDR1 SGHRS and CDR2 YFSETQ. CDR3 bases: TGCGCCAGCAGCTTGGGGGGAACAGTCGACGAGCAGTACTTC. Translating it yields CASSLGGTVDEQYF.

This chain links TRBV10-3 with TRBJ1-5; 7 bases align to TRBD1. Trimming removed 0 bases from V and 4 bases from J; junction bases left unmatched: 6. This CDR3 is built from 16 residues. Germline values: CDR1 ENHRY, CDR2 SYGVKD. Here the CDR3 reads CAISESTGIGNQPQHF. The CDR3, as DNA: TGTGCCATCAGTGAGTCGACAGGGATCGGTAATCAGCCCCAGCATTTT.

J is TRBJ2-2 and V is TRBV7-3, with 7 bases lining up with TRBD1. CDR3 length: 16 residues. The V and J ends lost 3 bases and 7 bases, in that order; junction bases with no gene match: 11. Per the germline V gene, CDR1 is SGHTA and CDR2 is FQGTGA. In nucleotides, the CDR3 is TGTGCCAGCAGCTTGACAGGGTATAGGTCGGACGGGGAGCTGTTTTTT. Translation: CASSLTGYRSDGELFF.

About this clone: In the same sample, other DNA sequences code for this CDR3. The V call is TRBV5-1, the J call TRBJ2-6; D gene ambiguous. Trimming removed 0 bases at V and 0 bases at J, with 4 bases between. From germline, CDR1 is SGHRS and CDR2 YFSETQ. CDR3 length equals 15 residues. The chain's CDR3 is CASSLEASGANVLTF. The CDR3 nucleotides are TGCGCCAGCAGCTTGGAAGCCTCTGGGGCCAACGTCCTGACTTTC. The full variable domain, completed using reference TRBV5-1 and TRBJ2-6, is KAGVTQTPRYLIKTRGQQVTLSCSPISGHRSVSWYQQTPGQGLQFLFEYFSETQRNKGNFPGRFSGRQFSNSRSEMNVSTLELGDSALYLCASSLEASGANVLTFGAGSRLTVL.

This clone is a singleton in its sample. Within the sample, other DNA sequences also encode this same CDR3. The V call is TRBV7-2, the J call TRBJ1-1; a possible D gene is TRBD1 (5 bases). Germline-derived CDR1 and CDR2 are SGHTA and FQGNSA. Trimming cost V 3 bases and J 0 bases, with 8 bases left between them. The CDR3 is made up of 14 amino acids. The CDR3 DNA sequence: TGTGCCAGCAGCTTCGGGGGGTTGAACACTGAAGCTTTCTTT. It specifies CASSFGGLNTEAFF.

In this sample, this clone turned up once. V is TRBV5-1 and J is TRBJ1-2; 9 nucleotides match TRBD1. The ends lost 0 bases at V and 7 bases at J; junction bases unmatched: 4. Germline CDR1 reads SGHRS; CDR2 reads YFSETQ. The CDR3 is 14 amino acids. CDR3 amino acids: CASSLGDRAIGYTF. CDR3 nucleotide sequence: TGCGCCAGCAGCTTGGGGGACAGGGCTATTGGCTACACCTTC.

In regard to this clone: Being one base from a much bigger clone, this may be a read error. This sample includes further DNA sequences coding for the same CDR3. The J gene is TRBJ2-7, the V gene TRBV28; D ambiguous. CDR3 length: 11 amino acids. V lost 6 bases to trimming and J lost 3 bases, with 6 bases between them. Germline CDR1 reads MDHEN; CDR2 reads SYDVKM. In nucleotides, the CDR3 is TGTGCCAGCAGCTCCAACTACGAGCAGTACTTC. It translates to CASSSNYEQYF.

The sample holds a few counts of this clone. The genes are TRBV5-4 and TRBJ2-7; 9 positions agree with TRBD1. The CDR3 totals 14 residues. Germline lookup yields CDR1 SGHNT and CDR2 YYREEE (reference sequence). The trim removed 5 bases at V and 6 bases at J, leaving 9 bases unmatched. CDR3 nucleotides: TGTGCCAGCAGTCGACCCGGGACAGGGCCCGAGCAGTACTTC. Translated: CASSRPGTGPEQYF.

The CDR3: CASSLTGVNQPQHF. The CDR3 DNA sequence: TGTGCCAGCAGCTTGACTGGGGTTAATCAGCCCCAGCATTTT. The chain carries TRBV5-6 and TRBJ1-5; D call uncertain. Trimming cost V 1 base and J 4 bases, with 9 bases left between them. The CDR3 length is 14 residues. In germline, CDR1 is SGHDT, CDR2 YYEEEE.

V and J are TRBV11-2 and TRBJ1-2, with 7 positions matching TRBD1. Unmatched junction bases numbered 15, after V lost 5 bases and J lost 0 bases. CDR3 length equals 18 residues. Germline CDR1 and CDR2: SGHAT and FQNNGV. The CDR3 reads CASSHPFRDRQANYGYTF. In DNA, the CDR3 is TGTGCCAGCAGCCACCCTTTTAGGGACAGACAAGCTAACTATGGCTACACCTTC.

This rearrangement joins TRBV7-9 to TRBJ1-2; TRBD1 agrees at 11 bases. The CDR3 is 15 amino acids. After removal of 6 bases from V and 4 bases from J, the junction contained 7 bases not matched to a gene. From germline, CDR1 is SEHNR and CDR2 FQNEAQ (reference sequence). In DNA, the CDR3 is TGTGCCAGCAGGCAAACCGGGACAGGGGGCTATGGCTACACCTTC. It is translated as CASRQTGTGGYGYTF.

This clone has ten or more counts. This CDR3 is also generated by other DNA sequences in the sample. V is TRBV30 and J is TRBJ2-5; D unclear. The germline V gene has CDR1 GTSNPN and CDR2 SVGIG (reference sequence). V lost 5 bases, J lost 5 bases, and 9 bases lay in between. This CDR3 is built from 11 residues. The CDR3 is CAWAREETQYF. As DNA, the CDR3 is TGTGCCTGGGCGAGAGAGGAGACCCAGTACTTC.

A single count supports this clone. The rearrangement links TRBV6-5 to TRBJ2-1; D ambiguous. The germline V gene has CDR1 MNHEY and CDR2 SVGAGI. The ends were cut back, 6 bases at V and 1 base at J, with 7 bases in the middle. The length of the CDR3 is 13 residues. The CDR3 DNA reads as TGTGCCAGCAGGGCCCAGTCCTACAATGAGCAGTTCTTC. It codes for CASRAQSYNEQFF.

This chain joins TRBV11-2 and TRBJ1-1, with TRBD1 matching over 11 bases. Losses at the gene ends were 5 bases for V and 5 bases for J; bases not matched to a gene: 13. CDR1 and CDR2 (germline): SGHAT, FQNNGV. The length of the CDR3 is 17 residues. For the CDR3, the DNA is TGTGCCAGCAGCCCCCGTGGGGACAGGGGGTGGGGGACTGAAGCTTTCTTT. The encoded protein is CASSPRGDRGWGTEAFF. Supplemented by reference TRBV11-2 and TRBJ1-1, the full variable domain reads EAGVAQSPRYKIIEKRQSVAFWCNPISGHATLYWYQQILGQGPKLLIQFQNNGVVDDSQLPKDRFSAERLKGVDSTLKIQPAKLEDSAVYLCASSPRGDRGWGTEAFFGQGTRLTVV.

For this clone: Within the sample, other DNA sequences also encode this same CDR3. The J gene is TRBJ1-5, the V gene TRBV30, with D possibly being TRBD1 (6 bases). Germline V gene data show CDR1 as GTSNPN and CDR2 as SVGIG (reference sequence). Trimming shortened V by 1 base and J by 4 bases, and 8 bases separated the two germline ends. The CDR3 consists of 13 residues. CDR3 loop: CAWSAQGNQPQHF. The CDR3 region has the DNA TGTGCCTGGAGTGCCCAGGGGAATCAGCCCCAGCATTTT.

The chain joins TRBV7-9 to TRBJ2-7, with 7 bases aligning to TRBD2. Trimming cost V 10 bases and J 2 bases; bases outside gene matches: 11. The CDR3 sequence is 14 residues long. CDR1 is SEHNR and CDR2 is FQNEAQ in the germline V gene (reference sequence). The DNA for the CDR3 is TGTGCCATTACCGGGACTAAAACGACCTACGAGCAGTACTTC. The encoded protein is CAITGTKTTYEQYF.